The 13 T cell receptor beta chains below all came from one sample that was sequenced in a study of CD8 T cells in Susac syndrome. A quantity of about 0.5 to 1 ug RNA underwent reverse transcription using random hexamers. TCRdb processed the immunoSEQ multiplex PCR reads anew with MiXCR; each CDR3 protein has one entry. The profile covers about 130,000 distinct CDR3 sequences, with 80% to 95% appearing a single time and roughly 0.29% taken by the ten largest. The sequenced material came from CD8+ T cells from PBMCs. The receptors come from a human donor with multiple sclerosis.

The chain recombines TRBV20-1 with TRBJ1-5; D may be TRBD1 (5 bases). The V and J ends lost 5 bases and 6 bases respectively, with 20 bases between them. CDR1 and CDR2 from the germline V gene are DFQATT and SNEGSKA (reference sequence). The CDR3 has 15 amino acids. CDR3 sequence: CSAGGGEGYGQPQHF. The CDR3 DNA reads as TGCAGTGCTGGGGGAGGGGAAGGTTATGGTCAGCCCCAGCATTTT.

The chain carries TRBV12-3 or TRBV12-4 and TRBJ2-5; 9 positions match TRBD1. The CDR3 sequence is 14 residues long. V shed 5 bases, J shed 5 bases, and the junction held 6 bases outside the gene matches. The CDR3 loop reads CASSPDRGVETQYF. The CDR3 nucleotides read TGTGCCAGCAGTCCCGACAGGGGGGTTGAGACCCAGTACTTC.

This chain joins TRBV7-3 and TRBJ2-5, with 9 bases fitting TRBD1. CDR1 SGHTA and CDR2 FQGTGA come from the germline V gene. The V gene end was trimmed by 5 bases and the J gene end by 5 bases; junction bases not matched to a gene: 9. CDR3 size: 15 residues. In DNA form, the CDR3 reads TGTGCCAGCAGCCCTGGGACAGGGTGGTGGGAGACCCAGTACTTC. Translation gives CASSPGTGWWETQYF.

The rearrangement joins TRBV9 to TRBJ2-5, with D perhaps matching TRBD2 (7 bases). The V end was cut by 0 bases, the J end by 4 bases, with 13 bases between. Germline lookup yields CDR1 SGDLS and CDR2 YYNGEE. The CDR3 spans 15 residues. The CDR3 coding sequence is TGTGCCAGCAGCGTAGGGGGGGGCAACTTAGAGACCCAGTACTTC. Translation gives CASSVGGGNLETQYF.

This rearrangement joins TRBV5-6 to TRBJ2-2; a weak D match, TRBD2 (5 bases). The CDR3 is 12 residues long. Per the germline V gene, CDR1 is SGHDT and CDR2 is YYEEEE. The V and J ends lost 4 bases and 8 bases respectively, with 9 bases between them. The CDR3 coding sequence is TGTGCCAGCAGCCCGGAGCGGGGGGAGCTGTTTTTT. Residues: CASSPERGELFF.

The rearrangement uses TRBV12-5 and TRBJ2-3; D is ambiguous. With 5 bases removed from V and 2 bases from J, the gap between germline ends came to 11 bases. Germline CDR1 is LGHNT and CDR2 is FRNRAP. This CDR3 has 14 amino acids. Here the CDR3 reads CASGLKIATDTQYF. The CDR3 coding sequence is TGTGCTAGTGGTCTGAAAATCGCCACAGATACGCAGTATTTT.

The CDR3 DNA is TGTGCCAGCAGCTTAGTACAGCGGGGGGAGCATGAGCAGTTCTTC. Its translation is CASSLVQRGEHEQFF. This rearrangement joins TRBV7-8 to TRBJ2-1, with TRBD2 identical over 9 bases. The V segment lost 1 base and the J segment 8 bases; nucleotides outside the gene matches: 6. Germline CDR1 is SGHVS and CDR2 is FQNEAQ. The CDR3 has 15 amino acids.

The chain is built from TRBV11-3 and TRBJ2-1, with D hard to call. The CDR3 sequence is 11 residues long. Trimming left V 1 base short and J 8 bases short, with 3 bases between. Germline CDR1 reads SGHNT; CDR2 reads YENEEA. In DNA form, the CDR3 reads TGTGCCAGCAGCTTAGCGGATGAGCAGTTCTTC. Translating gives CASSLADEQFF.

V gene TRBV12-3 or TRBV12-4 combines with J gene TRBJ2-1; D gene unclear. Trimming removed 0 bases from V and 8 bases from J, with 8 bases in between. CDR3 length equals 13 residues. In DNA form, the CDR3 reads TGTGCCAGCAGTTTAGCGGTTAGGGATGAGCAGTTCTTC. Its protein is CASSLAVRDEQFF.

The chain joins TRBV27 to TRBJ1-1; a possible D gene is TRBD1 (6 bases). Germline assignment: CDR1 MNHEY and CDR2 SMNVEV (reference sequence). This CDR3 comprises 14 residues. V was shortened by 3 bases and J by 0 bases, with 8 bases between the two germline ends. The CDR3 coding sequence is TGTGCCAGCAGTTTTCAGGGGATGAACACTGAAGCTTTCTTT. As protein: CASSFQGMNTEAFF.

The chain joins TRBV28 to TRBJ1-2; D might be TRBD1 (5 bases). V lost 10 bases and J lost 4, with 10 bases in between. CDR1 is MDHEN and CDR2 is SYDVKM in the germline V gene. The CDR3 extends over 11 amino acids. The CDR3 is CAIRVGYGYTF. The CDR3 DNA reads TGTGCCATCAGGGTCGGCTATGGCTACACCTTC.

V is TRBV4-1 and J is TRBJ1-1; D perhaps matches TRBD1 (5 bases). V was trimmed by 1 base and J by 8 bases, leaving 17 bases between them. Germline CDR1 and CDR2: MGHRA and YSYEKL. The CDR3 covers 15 residues. The CDR3 DNA reads as TGCGCCAGCAGCCAAGGGCGGGGAAGGGCAGGGGAAGCTTTCTTT. Protein product: CASSQGRGRAGEAFF.

This rearrangement joins TRBV5-1 to TRBJ1-1; 7 nucleotides align to TRBD1. In germline, CDR1 is SGHRS, CDR2 YFSETQ. The CDR3 has 14 amino acids. V trimming: 2 bases; J trimming: 4 bases; junction bases outside the gene matches: 5. The DNA of the CDR3 is TGCGCCAGCAGCTTAAACAGGGGATTCACTGAAGCTTTCTTT. Residues: CASSLNRGFTEAFF.